These T cell receptor beta chains were read from a single sample in a study of blood T cell repertoires in COVID-19. Data came from immunoSEQ multiplex PCR; TCRdb stores just in-frame clones and leaves some out. The sample includes about 170,000 clones, about 83% of them seen just once. Source material: peripheral blood. These receptors were collected from a middle-aged man who had recovered from COVID-19. Both conserved end residues are part of each CDR3. D genes are given only for firm matches. The size of a clone is reported for some rows only, either as once, few or many, or as a class for expanded clones.

J gene | D gene | V gene | clone size | CDR3 DNA | CDR3 protein
TRBJ2-3 | NA | TRBV21-1 | NA | TGTGCCAGCAGCAAAGGGACACCACAAGACAACACAGATACGCAGTATTTT | CASSKGTPQDNTDTQYF
TRBJ1-1 | NA | TRBV7-9 | once | TGTGCCAGCAGCTTAGTGGAGACTTGGGCTTTCTTT | CASSLVETWAFF
TRBJ2-1 | NA | TRBV4-1 | once | TGCGCCAGCAGCAAAGGGGGGACAGTTTACTACAATGAGCAGTTCTTC | CASSKGGTVYYNEQFF
TRBJ1-3 | TRBD1 | TRBV19 | NA | TGTGCCAGTAGTATTGGCTCCGGGACAGGCTTTAGGAAGGGAAACACCATATATTTT | CASSIGSGTGFRKGNTIYF
TRBJ2-5 | NA | TRBV11-3 | NA | TGTGCCAGCAGCCGGACAGATGGAGAGACCCAGTACTTC | CASSRTDGETQYF
TRBJ1-2 | NA | TRBV28 | NA | TGTGCCAGCAGCCCCGGCAGGAAAGATGGCTACACCTTC | CASSPGRKDGYTF
TRBJ2-7 | NA | TRBV28 | NA | TGTGCCAGCAGAAACAGCGGTCCTAAGGCCTACGAGCAGTACTTC | CASRNSGPKAYEQYF
TRBJ2-7 | NA | TRBV4-2 | NA | TGTGCCAGCGGACAATCGGGGAGGTCCTACGAGCAGTACTTC | CASGQSGRSYEQYF
TRBJ1-1 | NA | TRBV7-2 | NA | TGTGCCAGCAGCTTAAGACAAGCCCCCCATGAAGCTTTCTTT | CASSLRQAPHEAFF
TRBJ2-7 | TRBD1 | TRBV24-1 | NA | TGTGCCACCAGTGAGGGACAGGGAGACCGGCAGTACTTC | CATSEGQGDRQYF
TRBJ2-3 | TRBD2 | TRBV5-8 | NA | TGTGCCAGCAGCTCCGGCCGGGGGGGTACGCAGTATTTT | CASSSGRGGTQYF
TRBJ2-3 | NA | TRBV6-4 | NA | TGTGCCAGCAGTGAGAACAGGGACACAGATACGCAGTATTTT | CASSENRDTDTQYF
TRBJ2-3 | TRBD2 | TRBV30 | NA | TGTGCCTGGAGTAGCTTAGCGGGAACCTCAGGTGATACGCAGTATTTT | CAWSSLAGTSGDTQYF
TRBJ2-7 | TRBD2 | TRBV6-5 | NA | TGTGCCAGCAGGATGGGACTAGCGGTAAACTACGAGCAGTACTTC | CASRMGLAVNYEQYF
TRBJ2-3 | NA | TRBV28 | few | TGTGCCAGCAGGTCCCCCGGTACGGATACGCAGTATTTT | CASRSPGTDTQYF
TRBJ2-1 | TRBD2 | TRBV7-6 | NA | TGTGCCAGCAGCTTATATCGAGCGGGAGGGTTCTACAATGAGCAGTTCTTC | CASSLYRAGGFYNEQFF
TRBJ2-3 | TRBD2 | TRBV29-1 | NA | TGCAGCGTTGAGTATATGGGAGGGCCATATACGCAGTATTTT | CSVEYMGGPYTQYF
TRBJ1-1 | NA | TRBV13 | NA | TGTGCCAGCAGCTTCCAGGTGGATGAAGCTTTCTTT | CASSFQVDEAFF
TRBJ1-6 | NA | TRBV11-3 | NA | TGTGCCAGCAGCTTTCGGGGGAATAATTCACCCCTCCACTTT | CASSFRGNNSPLHF
TRBJ2-5 | TRBD1 | TRBV30 | NA | TGTGCGCTCGACAGGGTCCAAGAGACCCAGTACTTC | CALDRVQETQYF
TRBJ1-1 | NA | TRBV7-9 | NA | TGTGCCAGCAGCTTAGATCGGGACACTGAAGCTTTCTTT | CASSLDRDTEAFF
TRBJ1-5 | TRBD1 | TRBV19 | NA | TGTGCCAGTAGTACCCTGCCTCAGGGGGATCGCAATCAGCCCCAGCATTTT | CASSTLPQGDRNQPQHF